Below, one T cell receptor beta chain is given with its context. Its matching antigen is unknown. Study-wide findings and caveats: Tumor Tregs overlapped most with tumor, then blood, naive CD4+ cells. Larger-cohort validation covered only one TCR beta V-J rearrangement.

CD25-based Treg depletion was applied to purified naive CD4+ T cells. V was shortened by 4 bases and J by 1 base, with 15 bases between the two germline ends. CDR1 and CDR2 from the germline V gene are SGHRS and YFSETQ. CDR3 length: 16 amino acids. Semi-nested PCR with Nested Universal Primer A followed constant-region reverse priming of full-length variable regions. TCRdb passed the 5' RACE reads through MiXCR, listing each CDR3 protein once. Here the sample spans nearly 55,000 distinct CDR3 sequences, approximately 24% being singletons. Sequenced input: tumor-infiltrating naive CD4+ T cells sorted from the breast tumor. Documented subset: naive CD4+ T cells, CD4+CD45RA+CD25-. The clonotype comes from a female donor with breast cancer. V and J are TRBV5-1 and TRBJ2-1; D uncertain. CDR3 in amino acids: CASSAPTLASYNEQFF. The CDR3 DNA sequence: TGCGCCAGCAGCGCACCCACATTGGCGTCCTACAATGAGCAGTTCTTC.